This TCR beta chain emerged from a study of TIL therapy for anti-PD-1-resistant metastatic lung cancer. The CDR3 runs to 13 residues. V lost 6 bases, J lost 2 bases, and 9 bases lay in between. Germline V lookup: CDR1 SGHRS, CDR2 YFSETQ. The time point was: pre-treatment sample, taken before nivolumab and TIL therapy. Adults with stage 4 NSCLC were enrolled in a phase I trial. The libraries were made with immunoSEQ v3. Sequencing used immunoSEQ multiplex PCR; TCRdb keeps in-frame clones, though not all of them. Counted here are 50,000 or so clones, 70% to 85% occurring once; the ten biggest clones make up more than 4.5%.

The V call is TRBV5-1, the J call TRBJ2-1; D remains unclear. The material was blood, obtained at baseline. The origin of this receptor is a woman between 30 and 85 years old with non-small cell lung cancer. CDR3 in DNA: TGCGCCAGCACCCTTGCTGCCTACAATGAGCAGTTCTTC. It is translated as CASTLAAYNEQFF.